Below are 8 T cell receptor beta chains sequenced from a single sample in a study of shared clonotypes between healthy human individuals. Only in-frame clones appear in the TCRdb table, and some are missing; sequencing was by immunoSEQ multiplex PCR. This sample yields approximately 2.1 million clones, of which just over 90% are seen a single time; 0.39% belongs to the top ten. Material for sequencing was naive CD4+ T cells from PBMCs. Subset here: CD45RA+ positively selected. These receptors all stem from a man aged 18 to 29 in good health. Some clones in this sample may be carry-over from other donors' samples.

The rearrangement links TRBV10-3 to TRBJ2-2; D unresolved. The V and J ends lost 3 bases and 4 bases respectively, with 15 bases between them. The CDR3 covers 16 residues. CDR1 and CDR2 (germline): ENHRY, SYGVKD. CDR3 amino acids: CAISDRARRGTGELFF. The CDR3 DNA is TGTGCCATCAGTGATAGGGCCCGGCGTGGCACCGGGGAGCTGTTTTTT.

CDR3 in amino acids: CASSLPAGTVRPYEQYF. CDR3 bases: TGTGCCAGCAGTTTACCGGCGGGAACAGTTCGCCCCTACGAGCAGTACTTC. The chain carries TRBV28 and TRBJ2-7; maybe TRBD2 (6 bases). Germline V CDR1 and CDR2: MDHEN, SYDVKM. Trimming removed 2 bases from V and 2 bases from J, with 19 bases in between. The CDR3 has 17 residues.

This chain joins TRBV10-3 and TRBJ2-7; no reliable D call. The CDR3 covers 13 residues. The germline V gene encodes CDR1 ENHRY and CDR2 SYGVKD. V was pared by 4 bases and J by 4 bases, with 11 bases between. CDR3 nucleotide sequence: TGTGCCATCAGTGTCATGACGAGTTACGAGCAGTACTTC. It specifies CAISVMTSYEQYF.

The chain has TRBV7-9 and TRBJ1-1; possibly TRBD1 for D (5 bases). Trimming cost V 1 base and J 4 bases, with 10 bases left between them. The CDR3 loop spans 14 amino acids. From germline, CDR1 is SEHNR and CDR2 FQNEAQ (reference sequence). The CDR3 reads CASSLEQVSTEAFF. DNA of the CDR3: TGTGCCAGCAGCTTAGAACAGGTCTCCACTGAAGCTTTCTTT.

To note about this clone: The same CDR3 arises from other DNA sequences in this sample as well. The chain has TRBV5-1 and TRBJ1-1; D is unclear. Trimming cost V 0 bases and J 5 bases, with 8 bases left between them. This CDR3 comprises 13 residues. The V gene's germline CDR1 is SGHRS and CDR2 YFSETQ. CDR3 DNA sequence: TGCGCCAGCAGCTTGGTGGTTGGGACTGAAGCTTTCTTT. Translation: CASSLVVGTEAFF.

Worth noting for this clone: The same CDR3 arises from other DNA sequences in this sample as well. CDR3 nucleotide sequence: TGCAGCGTTGACGGCGGAGCCACAGATACGCAGTATTTT. Protein: CSVDGGATDTQYF. This chain connects TRBV29-1 to TRBJ2-3; no clear D. V lost 3 bases and J lost 2, with 9 bases in between. CDR3 length: 13 amino acids. The germline V gene encodes CDR1 SQVTM and CDR2 ANQGSEA.

The V and J genes are TRBV6-5 and TRBJ2-3; 7 nucleotides line up with TRBD1. This CDR3 region has 15 residues. From germline, CDR1 is MNHEY and CDR2 SVGAGI. Germline trimming cut 6 bases from V and 1 base from J; bases unmatched to any gene: 7. The CDR3 nucleotides are TGTGCCAGCAGCACCCACAGGGGCGGCACAGATACGCAGTATTTT. Amino acid sequence: CASSTHRGGTDTQYF.

The chain has TRBV5-6 and TRBJ1-2; 8 bases agree with TRBD1. The CDR3 runs to 15 residues. Germline V gene data show CDR1 as SGHDT and CDR2 as YYEEEE. The trim removed 4 bases at V and 7 bases at J, leaving 12 bases unmatched. CDR3 amino acids: CASSRGTGGTAGYTF. CDR3 nucleotide sequence: TGTGCCAGCAGCAGGGGAACAGGGGGGACGGCTGGCTACACCTTC.